The rows below give T cell receptor beta chains drawn from one sample of a study of blood T cell repertoires in COVID-19. Sequencing was performed with immunoSEQ multiplex PCR; in TCRdb, only in-frame clones are kept and a portion is missing. The sample includes about 220,000 clones, approximately 90% of them seen just once. Material for sequencing was PBMCs or T cells enriched from blood (not recorded which). These receptors all come from a woman aged 40 to 55 with acute COVID-19. Each CDR3 is given with its conserved first and last residue. A D gene is named only where the DNA matches it firmly.

d_call | j_call | v_call | cdr3_nt | cdr3_aa
- | TRBJ2-5 | TRBV18 | TGTGCCAGCTCACCACCGAGCGTAGAGACCCAGTACTTC | CASSPPSVETQYF
- | TRBJ1-1 | TRBV15 | TGTGCCACCAGCAGAGATCTTAACAGGATGAACACTGAAGCTTTCTTT | CATSRDLNRMNTEAFF
- | TRBJ1-6 | TRBV7-3 | TGTGCCAGCAGCCCAAGGGGTCAGGGCCGTAATAATTCACCCCTCCACTTT | CASSPRGQGRNNSPLHF
TRBD2 | TRBJ2-2 | TRBV7-9 | TGTGCCAGCAGACCCGTAGTAGCGGGGGACACCGGGGAGCTGTTTTTT | CASRPVVAGDTGELFF
- | TRBJ1-1 | TRBV6-5 | TGTGCCAGCAGCCAACCGGGGGGTCGGAACACTGAAGCTTTCTTT | CASSQPGGRNTEAFF
- | TRBJ1-3 | TRBV7-9 | TGTGCCAGCAGCCCCGGGACAAACTCTGGAAACACCATATATTTT | CASSPGTNSGNTIYF
- | TRBJ1-1 | TRBV7-3 | TGTGCCAGCAGCCCCTCCGGGGGAGACACTGAAGCTTTCTTT | CASSPSGGDTEAFF
- | TRBJ1-2 | TRBV19 | TGTGCCAGTAGTATAGGTCAGGGCTACTACACCTTC | CASSIGQGYYTF
TRBD1 | TRBJ2-4 | TRBV12-5 | TGTGCTAGTGCCCAGTGGACAGGGAATCAGGCCAAAAACATTCAGTACTTC | CASAQWTGNQAKNIQYF
- | TRBJ2-3 | TRBV27 | TGTGCCAGCAGTTTTACACTACTCACAGATACGCAGTATTTT | CASSFTLLTDTQYF
TRBD2 | TRBJ2-3 | TRBV5-1 | TGCGCCAGCAGCTTATTCTCCGCTAGCGGGGGCACAGATACGCAGTATTTT | CASSLFSASGGTDTQYF
- | TRBJ1-2 | TRBV5-1 | TGCGCCAGCAGGACGGAGCTGAGCAACTATGGCTACACCTTC | CASRTELSNYGYTF
TRBD1 | TRBJ1-3 | TRBV29-1 | TGCAGCGTTTACAGGGGTGCTGGAAACACCATATATTTT | CSVYRGAGNTIYF
TRBD1 | TRBJ1-2 | TRBV5-6 | TGTGCCAGCAGCCAAAGACAGGGGCTCTATGGCTACACCTTC | CASSQRQGLYGYTF
- | TRBJ2-5 | TRBV7-2 | TGTGCCAGCAGCTTAGTTCGGCGGTACCAAGAGACCCAGTACTTC | CASSLVRRYQETQYF
- | TRBJ2-5 | TRBV10-1 | TGCGCCAGCAGTGAGTCTGAGGGTAGGGTTAGGGCCTGGGAGACCCAGTACTTC | CASSESEGRVRAWETQYF
- | TRBJ2-1 | TRBV7-6 | TGTGCCAGTTCGCGCGCCTACAATGAGCAGTTCTTC | CASSRAYNEQFF
- | TRBJ2-1 | TRBV19 | TGTGCCAGTAGCCCGGGGTCTACACTCAATGAGCAGTTCTTC | CASSPGSTLNEQFF
- | TRBJ2-5 | TRBV29-1 | TGCAGCGTTGGTCAGCAAGAGACCCAGTACTTC | CSVGQQETQYF
- | TRBJ1-1 | TRBV10-2 | TGCGCCAGCCTGGGGACTGCCCGAGGGGACACTGAAGCTTTCTTT | CASLGTARGDTEAFF
- | TRBJ2-2 | TRBV4-3 | TGCGCCAGCAGCCAAGGGGCAGGGCCCACCGGGGAGCTGTTTTTT | CASSQGAGPTGELFF
TRBD1 | TRBJ1-4 | TRBV18 | TGTGCCAGCTCTCCTGGGACAGGGGCAACTAATGAAAAACTGTTTTTT | CASSPGTGATNEKLFF
- | TRBJ1-1 | TRBV29-1 | TGCAGCGTGGGGTTGGTGGCGGGCACTGAAGCTTTCTTT | CSVGLVAGTEAFF
TRBD2 | TRBJ2-5 | TRBV11-2 | TGTGCCAGCAGCCTTAGCGGGGGGAGAGAGACCCAGTACTTC | CASSLSGGRETQYF